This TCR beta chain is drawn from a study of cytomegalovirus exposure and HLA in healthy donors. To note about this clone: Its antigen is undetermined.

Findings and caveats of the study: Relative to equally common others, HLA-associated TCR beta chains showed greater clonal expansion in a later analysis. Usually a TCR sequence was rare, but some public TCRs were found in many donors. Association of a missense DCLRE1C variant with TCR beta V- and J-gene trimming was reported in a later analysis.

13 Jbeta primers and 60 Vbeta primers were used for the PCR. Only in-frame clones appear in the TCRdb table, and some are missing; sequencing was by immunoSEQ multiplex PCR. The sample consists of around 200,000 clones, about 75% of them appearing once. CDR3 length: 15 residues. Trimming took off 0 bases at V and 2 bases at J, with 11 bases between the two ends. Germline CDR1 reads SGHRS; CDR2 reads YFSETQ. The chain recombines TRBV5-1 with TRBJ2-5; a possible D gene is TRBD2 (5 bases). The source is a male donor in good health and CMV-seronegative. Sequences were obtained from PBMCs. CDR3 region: CASSLARTGQETQYF. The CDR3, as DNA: TGCGCCAGCAGCTTGGCTCGTACGGGACAAGAGACCCAGTACTTC.